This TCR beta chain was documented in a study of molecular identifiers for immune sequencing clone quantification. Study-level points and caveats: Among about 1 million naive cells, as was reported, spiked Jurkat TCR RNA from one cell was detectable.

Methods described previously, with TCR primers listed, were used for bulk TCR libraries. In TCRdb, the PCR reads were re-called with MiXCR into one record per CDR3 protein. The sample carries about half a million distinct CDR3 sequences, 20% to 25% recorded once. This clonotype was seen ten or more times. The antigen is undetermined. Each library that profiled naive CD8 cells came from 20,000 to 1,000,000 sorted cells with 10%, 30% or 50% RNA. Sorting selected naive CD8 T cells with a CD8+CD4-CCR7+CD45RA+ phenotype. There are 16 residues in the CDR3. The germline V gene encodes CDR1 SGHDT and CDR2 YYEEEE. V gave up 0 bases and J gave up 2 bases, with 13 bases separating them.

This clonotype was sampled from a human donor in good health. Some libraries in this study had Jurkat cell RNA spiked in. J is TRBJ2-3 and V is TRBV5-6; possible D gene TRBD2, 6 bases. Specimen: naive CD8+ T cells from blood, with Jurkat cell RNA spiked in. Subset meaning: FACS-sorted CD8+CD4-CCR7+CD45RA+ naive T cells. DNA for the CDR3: TGTGCCAGCAGCTTGGATGTCGGGACTTACACAGATACGCAGTATTTT. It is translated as CASSLDVGTYTDTQYF.